The present T cell receptor beta chain was sequenced within a study of blood T cell repertoires in COVID-19 (dated by TCRdb to the early 2020s). A note on the overall study: The collaborator samples originated in the United States, Italy and Spain and spanned the acute and convalescent phases of COVID-19. The material from the prospective study consisted of cDNA or gDNA derived from T cells, B-cell-depleted T cells, or PBMCs. Deeply sampled blood TCRbeta repertoires from subjects exposed to, actively infected with, or recovered from COVID-19 were included in the dataset. A freely available public database, intended as a resource for researchers studying the immune response to SARS-CoV-2, is where the repertoires were released. The samples were drawn from two sources: the first 160 participants of the ongoing ImmuneRACE study, and over 950 subjects contributed by 6 global collaborators. Nearly every sample came with metadata listing a de-identified subject ID, COVID-19 status, age in years and sex. Where available, HLA class I and class II types were obtained from metadata supplied by the sample provider rather than from assay-based typing. Overall study results and their limits: The amount of clinical and demographic metadata varied by source and participant and was provided uncurated.

At the junction V is shortened by 1 base and J by 5 bases, with 12 bases in between. CDR1 and CDR2 (SGHRS, YFSETQ) derive from the germline V gene. The CDR3 starts with the cysteine, ends with the phenylalanine, and has 15 residues. CDR3 DNA is the only sequence kept; it has 45 bases, read in frame from the first base. Notes on this clone: Its antigen is unknown. No base-level quality is on record; no much larger clone is a single base apart.

In Seattle, one collaborating source enrolled patients while the infection was active and tracked those patients longitudinally over the course of disease. Whole blood was collected in K2EDTA tubes by collaborating institutions according to the institutions' own protocols. For TCRbeta analysis, collaborators shipped samples in one of three forms: frozen whole blood, isolated PBMCs, or DNA extracted from either of those sample types. TCRbeta CDR3 regions were amplified from genomic DNA using the immunoSEQ Assay, a bias-controlled multiplex PCR. As for how the authors treated the data: Within the assay, amplification of reference gene primers was used to estimate how many nucleated cells each sample contained. To quantify the absolute abundance of each unique TCRbeta CDR3 rearrangement, sequence reads were collapsed and filtered. For each sample, productive Simpson clonality was calculated as the square root of Simpson's diversity index over productive rearrangements. TCRdb limited this immuneACCESS table to in-frame rearrangements with V and J called. A share of clones is missing; checked studies link under half to unresolved V genes, and the rest is unexplained. Clone size and the V and J calls come from that table; the DNA yielded D and trimming. This sample has about 160,000 clones in its table, and approximately 86% of those were observed once. The ten largest account for 6.5% to 8.5% of the sample.

The TCR was taken from a woman aged 40 to 50 with COVID-19, enrolled during active disease. The rearranged chain carries TRBV5-1 and TRBJ2-2; a weak D assignment points to TRBD1 (5 bases agree). Sequenced input: peripheral blood. DNA sequence: TGCGCCAGCAGCTTGACACAGGTTACGACCGGGGAGCTGTTTTTT. It codes for CASSLTQVTTGELFF.